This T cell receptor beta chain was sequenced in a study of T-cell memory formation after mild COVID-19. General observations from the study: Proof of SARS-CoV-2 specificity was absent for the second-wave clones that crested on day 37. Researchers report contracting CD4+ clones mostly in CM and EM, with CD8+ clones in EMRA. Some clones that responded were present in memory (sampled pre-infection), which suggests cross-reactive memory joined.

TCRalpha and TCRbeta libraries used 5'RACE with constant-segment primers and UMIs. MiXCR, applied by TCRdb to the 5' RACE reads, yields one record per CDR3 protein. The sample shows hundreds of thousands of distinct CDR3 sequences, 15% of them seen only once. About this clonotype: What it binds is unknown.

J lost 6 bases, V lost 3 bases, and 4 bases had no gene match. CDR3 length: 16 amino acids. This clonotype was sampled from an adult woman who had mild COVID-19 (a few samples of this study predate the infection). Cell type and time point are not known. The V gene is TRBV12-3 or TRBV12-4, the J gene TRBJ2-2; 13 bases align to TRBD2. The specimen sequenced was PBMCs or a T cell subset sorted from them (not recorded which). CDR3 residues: CASSFWTSGGPGELFF. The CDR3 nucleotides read TGTGCCAGCAGTTTCTGGACTAGCGGGGGCCCCGGGGAGCTGTTTTTT.